This TCR beta chain was obtained from a study of CD8 T cells in Susac syndrome. Germline CDR1 reads SQVTM; CDR2 reads ANQGSEA. The CDR3 has 13 amino acids. V was pared by 3 bases and J by 6 bases, with 6 bases of the junction left unmatched. The RNA input was 0.5 to 1 ug, and it was reverse transcribed with random hexamers. Amplification of the TCR beta CDR3 was carried out by immunoSEQ multiplex PCR, which spanned a total of 54 Vbeta and 13 Jbeta segments. Via MiXCR, TCRdb re-called the immunoSEQ multiplex PCR reads, giving one row per CDR3 protein. Counted here are approximately 77,000 distinct CDR3 sequences, just over 90% occurring once; the ten biggest clones make up roughly 0.5%. Study-wide results and limits: The CD4+ T cell repertoires in Susac syndrome were not clonally expanded.

With respect to this clonotype: Its antigen is unidentified.

CD8+ and CD4+ T cells from blood underwent TCR beta sequencing. This chain connects TRBV29-1 to TRBJ2-5; 8 bases match TRBD1. The source of this sequence is a human donor with Susac syndrome. Sequences were obtained from CD4+ T cells from PBMCs. CDR3 sequence reads: CSVDGQGLQTQYF. The CDR3 DNA reads as TGCAGCGTTGACGGACAGGGCCTACAGACCCAGTACTTC.